This T cell receptor beta chain is drawn from a study of T cells in Graves' hyperthyroidism and ophthalmopathy. Study-wide findings and caveats: Ophthalmopathy prediction by the model preceded onset by a median roughly 6.3 months. Blood held most thyroid clonotypes expanded above 0.001 frequency.

Remarks on this clonotype: Antigen specificity is unknown.

Using RNA transcripts as the source, TCR beta CDR3 regions were amplified. First-round RT-PCR with HTBI primers amplified the TCR CDR3 region. From the multiplex PCR reads, TCRdb called clonotypes with MiXCR, one entry per CDR3 protein. The repertoire holds roughly 740,000 distinct CDR3 sequences, less than 20% seen once, with around 7.7% in the top ten. These patients, aged 18 to 65, had recently diagnosed hyperthyroidism lasting under 2 months. The PBMCs had their origin in approximately 10 ml of fresh peripheral blood. The CDR3 is 16 residues long. Trimming removed 3 bases at V and 13 bases at J, with 22 bases between. CDR1 is MNHNS and CDR2 is SASEGT in the germline V gene.

The receptor comes from a man younger than 35 with Graves' hyperthyroidism. The sample was blood. The V call is TRBV6-1, the J call TRBJ1-6; weak D call: TRBD1 (5 bases). The CDR3 loop is CASSDIGDRPRLPLHF. The DNA of the CDR3 is TGTGCCAGCAGTGATATAGGGGACCGCCCGAGGCTTCCCCTCCACTTT.